The next 9 T cell receptor beta chains were all read from a single sample in a study of shared clonotypes between healthy human individuals. Measured with immunoSEQ multiplex PCR; TCRdb has only the in-frame clones, and not every one. The sample has about 2 million clones, approximately 95% seen once. Sequences were obtained from naive CD4+ T cells sorted from blood. Subset denoted: CD45RA+ positively selected. These TCRs come from a man younger than 35 in good health.

The chain recombines TRBV28 with TRBJ2-5, with 7 nucleotides matching TRBD1. CDR3 length: 12 residues. CDR1 and CDR2 (germline): MDHEN, SYDVKM. J was trimmed by 13 bases and V by 7 bases; bases with no gene match: 12. CDR3 region: CASTLDRTQLYF. DNA of the CDR3: TGTGCCAGCACCTTGGACAGGACTCAGTTGTACTTC.

This chain uses TRBV5-6 with TRBJ2-3; 7 bases map to TRBD2. This CDR3 is built from 12 residues. The trim removed 4 bases at V and 7 bases at J, leaving 3 bases unmatched. In germline, CDR1 is SGHDT, CDR2 YYEEEE. The CDR3 here is CASSPSGNTQYF. CDR3 nucleotide sequence: TGTGCCAGCAGCCCCAGCGGGAATACGCAGTATTTT.

J is TRBJ1-1 and V is TRBV27, with 9 bases that match TRBD1. With 5 bases clipped from V and 3 bases from J, the junction kept 4 bases outside the gene matches. The CDR3 has 14 amino acids. Germline loops: CDR1 MNHEY, CDR2 SMNVEV (reference sequence). CDR3 region: CASSPGTGYTEAFF. The CDR3 coding sequence is TGTGCCAGCAGTCCCGGGACAGGGTACACTGAAGCTTTCTTT.

The chain is built from TRBV27 and TRBJ2-7; D possibly corresponds to TRBD1 (5 bases). The CDR3 extends over 16 amino acids. The germline gives CDR1 MNHEY, CDR2 SMNVEV (reference sequence). Trimming took 7 bases from V and 2 from J, leaving 21 bases between them. The CDR3, as DNA: TGTGCCAGCAAACATGACGGGCCAGGGCCAACCTACGAGCAGTACTTC. It is translated as CASKHDGPGPTYEQYF.

The chain employs TRBV5-1 and TRBJ2-7; possible D gene TRBD1, 7 bases. The V and J ends lost 5 bases and 0 bases respectively, with 12 bases between them. This CDR3 is built from 14 residues. Per the germline V gene, CDR1 is SGHRS and CDR2 is YFSETQ. The CDR3 region has the DNA TGCGCCAGCAGAAGGGGGCGGGACTCCTACGAGCAGTACTTC. Its protein product is CASRRGRDSYEQYF.

The rearrangement joins TRBV10-3 to TRBJ1-6, with 8 positions matching TRBD1. Per the germline V gene, CDR1 is ENHRY and CDR2 is SYGVKD. V gave up 3 bases and J gave up 10 bases; unmatched junction bases: 5. The CDR3 is made up of 14 amino acids. DNA of the CDR3: TGTGCCATCAGTGAAGGCACAGGGGGATCACCCCTCCACTTT. Translation gives CAISEGTGGSPLHF.

This clone has only one observation. The CDR3 loop is CASSSLNLAGSRGNEQFF. The CDR3 region has the DNA TGTGCCAGCAGTTCCCTAAATCTAGCGGGAAGCCGGGGCAATGAGCAGTTCTTC. The V and J genes are TRBV27 and TRBJ2-1, with 9 bases identical to TRBD2. The CDR3 length is 18 residues. Germline trimming cut 4 bases from V and 6 bases from J; bases unmatched to any gene: 16. Germline lookup yields CDR1 MNHEY and CDR2 SMNVEV (reference sequence).

The chain is built from TRBV30 and TRBJ1-5; TRBD1 agrees at 7 bases. Germline V lookup: CDR1 GTSNPN, CDR2 SVGIG (reference sequence). J lost 9 bases, V lost 2 bases, and 4 bases had no gene match. The CDR3 is 12 amino acids. CDR3 bases: TGTGCCTGGAGTTTACAGGGGAGGCCCCAGCATTTT. This encodes CAWSLQGRPQHF.

This chain joins TRBV5-1 and TRBJ2-7, with 7 bases matching TRBD1. The germline V gene has CDR1 SGHRS and CDR2 YFSETQ. J gave up 2 bases and V 3 bases, and 8 bases lay outside the gene matches. CDR3 size: 15 residues. The CDR3 nucleotides read TGCGCCAGCAGCTCAATGAACAGGGGCCCCTACGAGCAGTACTTC. The encoded protein is CASSSMNRGPYEQYF. The full variable domain, in which reference TRBV5-1 and TRBJ2-7 provide the parts outside the CDR3, is KAGVTQTPRYLIKTRGQQVTLSCSPISGHRSVSWYQQTPGQGLQFLFEYFSETQRNKGNFPGRFSGRQFSNSRSEMNVSTLELGDSALYLCASSSMNRGPYEQYFGPGTRLTVT.